Following are 22 T cell receptor beta chains from one sample sequenced in a study of blood T cells in healthy people across ages. Next came a second PCR, run for roughly 6 to 11 cycles, which used a sample-barcoded 5' primer along with a J-beta primer mix. One entry per CDR3 protein, called by TCRdb with MiXCR from the 5' RACE reads. The data contain about 800,000 distinct CDR3 sequences, roughly 25% of them seen just once; the ten biggest clones take up 3.7%. These data also featured in a second study, about T cells of mothers and their children.

Sequencing was performed on blood. Receptors originate from a boy aged 10-17 years in good health.

This clonotype showed up just a few times. The rearrangement links TRBV10-3 to TRBJ2-5; either TRBD1 or TRBD2 may fit D (6 bases each). This CDR3 spans 17 amino acids. The V gene's germline CDR1 is ENHRY and CDR2 SYGVKD. V was trimmed by 0 bases and J by 2 bases, leaving 16 bases between them. The CDR3 DNA reads TGTGCCATCAGTGAGTCGGGTGGAGAGGGGGGTCAAGAGACCCAGTACTTC. Encoded protein: CAISESGGEGGQETQYF.

A few counts support this clonotype. V is TRBV5-1 and J is TRBJ1-1; 8 bases are a match to TRBD1. The CDR3 length is 14 residues. Germline V lookup: CDR1 SGHRS, CDR2 YFSETQ. V gave up 4 bases and J gave up 4 bases; unmatched junction bases: 6. The DNA of the CDR3 is TGCGCCAGCAGCCCCCGGACAGGGCCCACTGAAGCTTTCTTT. Residues: CASSPRTGPTEAFF.

The V and J genes are TRBV12-3 or TRBV12-4 and TRBJ2-2; D remains ambiguous. V dropped 1 base and J dropped 7 bases, with 4 bases sitting between them. The CDR3 consists of 12 residues. DNA for the CDR3: TGTGCCAGCAGTTTAGGTTTCGGGGAGCTGTTTTTT. This encodes CASSLGFGELFF.

The V gene is TRBV23-1, the J gene TRBJ1-5, with 8 bases identical to TRBD1. TRBV23-1 is given ORF status, its function remaining uncertain. V shed 6 bases and J 3 bases; nucleotides not matched to a gene: 4. This CDR3 region has 14 residues. DNA of the CDR3: TGCGCCAGCAGCGAGGACAGGGCCAATCAGCCCCAGCATTTT. It yields the protein CASSEDRANQPQHF.

This rearrangement joins TRBV29-1 to TRBJ2-3; 7 nucleotides align to TRBD1. Germline CDR1 is SQVTM and CDR2 is ANQGSEA. V dropped 3 bases and J dropped 3; count of bases not matched to a gene: 6. The CDR3 spans 14 residues. The CDR3 region has the DNA TGCAGCGTTGATGAGGGGGCGATAACAGATACGCAGTATTTT. Encoded protein: CSVDEGAITDTQYF.

This clonotype was detected a few times. The chain uses TRBV9 and TRBJ2-7; D not resolved. The CDR3 has 15 residues. Per germline, CDR1 SGDLS and CDR2 YYNGEE. The V end lost 4 bases, the J end lost 5 bases, and 19 bases lay between the germline ends. The CDR3 protein is CASSPSGGRAHEQYF. Written as DNA, the CDR3 is TGTGCCAGCAGCCCCTCCGGTGGGCGTGCTCACGAGCAGTACTTC.

V is TRBV21-1 and J is TRBJ2-7; the table gives TRBD2 as D, unverified against the DNA. TRBV21-1 is classified as a pseudogene. The CDR3 has 14 amino acids. The CDR3, as DNA: TGTGCCAGCAGAATCCCGATAGAGTTCTACGAGCAGTACTTC. It codes for CASRIPIEFYEQYF.

CDR3 in amino acids: CSVVWTTGYTF. CDR3 nucleotide sequence: TGCAGCGTTGTGTGGACGACTGGCTACACCTTC. The gene calls are TRBV29-1 and TRBJ1-2; no firm D call. The V and J ends lost 4 bases and 7 bases respectively, with 10 bases between them. Germline CDR1 SQVTM, CDR2 ANQGSEA. The CDR3 spans 11 residues.

With regard to this clonotype: This sequence may be a read error, since a much larger clone differs from it by one base. The chain is built from TRBV24-1 and TRBJ2-1; D is unresolved. There are 11 residues in the CDR3. Germline V CDR1 and CDR2: KGHDR, SFDVKD. The V end was cut by 1 base, the J end by 7 bases, with 1 base between. The CDR3 loop is CATSDFNEQFF. DNA of the CDR3: TGTGCCACCAGTGATTTTAATGAGCAGTTCTTC.

In its sample, this clonotype was seen a few times. The chain employs TRBV20-1 and TRBJ2-3; perhaps D is TRBD1 or TRBD2 (5 bases each). From germline, CDR1 is DFQATT and CDR2 SNEGSKA (reference sequence). This CDR3 is built from 14 residues. V dropped 6 bases and J dropped 1 base, with 14 bases sitting between them. CDR3 sequence: CSATLGARTDTQYF. As DNA, the CDR3 is TGCAGTGCAACTCTCGGGGCTCGCACAGATACGCAGTATTTT.

This clonotype has just a few counts. The J gene is TRBJ2-5, the V gene TRBV9, with D unresolved. There are 16 residues in the CDR3. The germline CDR1 and CDR2 sequences are SGDLS and YYNGEE. Trimming stripped 0 bases from V and 0 bases from J, with 12 bases between. CDR3 region: CASSVAPRPYQETQYF. DNA for the CDR3: TGTGCCAGCAGCGTAGCTCCCCGACCGTACCAAGAGACCCAGTACTTC.

The rearrangement joins TRBV21-1 to TRBJ2-3; the D call in the table, TRBD2, was not verified against the DNA. TRBV21-1 is labeled a pseudogene. CDR3 size: 16 residues. The CDR3 DNA is TGTGCCAGCAGCCCTCCCATTCGGGAGAACACAGATACGCAGTATTTT. Its protein is CASSPPIRENTDTQYF.

This rearrangement joins TRBV9 to TRBJ1-6; D possibly corresponds to TRBD1 (5 bases). Germline V gene lookup returns CDR1 SGDLS and CDR2 YYNGEE. The germline V and J ends were trimmed by 4 bases and 7 bases, with 12 bases remaining between them. The CDR3 contains 14 residues. This CDR3 reads CASSPGGRNSPLHF. In DNA form, the CDR3 reads TGTGCCAGCAGCCCCGGGGGTAGAAATTCACCCCTCCACTTT.

In this sample, this clonotype turned up a few times. The chain has TRBV29-1 and TRBJ2-1; D possibly corresponds to TRBD1 (5 bases). There are 15 residues in the CDR3. V was shortened by 1 base and J by 0 bases, with 10 bases between the two germline ends. Germline CDR1 SQVTM, CDR2 ANQGSEA. The CDR3 loop is CSVEGVDSSYNEQFF. The CDR3 DNA follows: TGCAGCGTTGAAGGAGTCGACAGCTCCTACAATGAGCAGTTCTTC.

The chain links TRBV10-3 to TRBJ2-5; TRBD1 matches 9 bases. V dropped 3 bases and J dropped 2; count of bases not matched to a gene: 4. Germline V gives CDR1 ENHRY, CDR2 SYGVKD. The CDR3 is 15 amino acids. CDR3 in DNA: TGTGCCATCAGTGACGGACAGGGGATTCAAGAGACCCAGTACTTC. It encodes CAISDGQGIQETQYF.

J is TRBJ1-1 and V is TRBV4-2; 8 bases match TRBD1. This CDR3 comprises 17 residues. V lost 0 bases, J lost 0 bases, and 6 bases stayed unmatched. Germline V CDR1 and CDR2: LGHNA, YNFKEQ. CDR3 loop: CASSQEFGQGVNTEAFF. The CDR3 DNA follows: TGTGCCAGCAGCCAAGAATTCGGACAGGGAGTGAACACTGAAGCTTTCTTT.

The V and J genes are TRBV5-1 and TRBJ2-5; TRBD2 matches 7 bases. J gave up 0 bases and V 2 bases, and 10 bases lay outside the gene matches. CDR1 is SGHRS, CDR2 YFSETQ, per germline. The CDR3 has 17 amino acids. The CDR3 DNA reads as TGCGCCAGCAGCTTCCTAGCGGCGGGCGCTTACCAAGAGACCCAGTACTTC. This sequence encodes CASSFLAAGAYQETQYF.

The chain has TRBV6-2 or TRBV6-3 and TRBJ1-4, with D perhaps matching TRBD1 (5 bases). The V end lost 5 bases, the J end lost 17 bases, and 24 bases lay between the germline ends. This CDR3 comprises 14 residues. From germline, CDR1 is MNHEY and CDR2 SVGEGT. The DNA for the CDR3 is TGTGCCAGCAGTGCGGTCACCTCCGGGACGCGAAGATTTTTT. Protein sequence: CASSAVTSGTRRFF.

The rearrangement links TRBV27 to TRBJ1-6; 8 bases agree with TRBD1. Germline V gives CDR1 MNHEY, CDR2 SMNVEV (reference sequence). Losses at the gene ends were 6 bases for V and 0 bases for J; bases not matched to a gene: 4. The CDR3 contains 16 residues. CDR3 protein: CASRIRGLSYNSPLHF. CDR3 in DNA: TGTGCCAGCAGGATCAGGGGGCTCTCCTATAATTCACCCCTCCACTTT.

The table lists this clonotype with a few counts. The chain combines TRBV20-1 with TRBJ2-7, with 7 positions matching TRBD1. Trimming at V came to 0 bases and at J to 10 bases, leaving 6 bases not matched to a gene. The CDR3 runs 12 residues. Looked up from germline, CDR1 is DFQATT and CDR2 is SNEGSKA (reference sequence). The CDR3 reads CSARDNRDSQYF. The CDR3 DNA reads as TGCAGTGCTAGAGATAATCGGGACAGCCAGTACTTC.

The rearrangement links TRBV9 to TRBJ2-7; D possibly corresponds to TRBD1 (6 bases). The V and J ends lost 3 bases and 1 base respectively, with 17 bases between them. Germline V CDR1 and CDR2: SGDLS, YYNGEE. This CDR3 has 16 amino acids. The CDR3: CASSAALAGASYEQYF. Here the CDR3 DNA reads TGTGCCAGCAGCGCTGCATTGGCAGGGGCTTCCTACGAGCAGTACTTC.

This chain uses TRBV30 with TRBJ1-1, with a possible D match to TRBD1 (5 bases). Germline CDR1 is GTSNPN and CDR2 is SVGIG (reference sequence). Trimming cost V 1 base and J 0 bases, with 9 bases left between them. The CDR3 extends over 14 amino acids. The CDR3 is CAWSEGPMNTEAFF. In DNA form, the CDR3 reads TGTGCCTGGAGTGAGGGACCGATGAACACTGAAGCTTTCTTT.